This is a list of T cell receptor beta chains from one sample in a study of response to subunit inactivated influenza vaccine. From the RT-PCR reads, TCRdb called clonotypes with MiXCR, one entry per CDR3 protein. The table records hundreds of thousands of distinct CDR3 sequences, over 9.5% of them present only once. This specimen was PBMCs from blood, taken on the day of vaccination. The source is a man between 45 and 60 years old who received an inactivated influenza vaccine. Both conserved end residues are part of each CDR3. Fields, in order: V gene, D gene, J gene, clone size, CDR3 DNA, CDR3 protein. A D gene is named only where the DNA matches it firmly. Expanded clones get a size class; other rows say once, few or many, or leave the size out.

>TRBV25-1|.|TRBJ2-7|.
TGTGCCAGCAGTGAAGCCAGAGAGCAGTACTTC
CASSEAREQYF
>TRBV6-1|.|TRBJ2-7|.
TGTGCCAGCAGTGAACAGGGCTCCCTCGAGCAGTACTTC
CASSEQGSLEQYF
>TRBV6-5|.|TRBJ2-1|many
TGTGCCAGCAGTTACCGGGGGCTCAGCTCCTACAATGAGCAGTTCTTC
CASSYRGLSSYNEQFF
>TRBV28|TRBD1|TRBJ1-2|few
TGTGCCAGCAGTTTAGGGGGACAGGGGGCCGTTAACTATGGCTACACCTTC
CASSLGGQGAVNYGYTF
>TRBV4-2|TRBD1|TRBJ2-7|.
TGTGCCAGCAGCCGCACCGGACAGGGGGCCTACGAGCAGTACTTC
CASSRTGQGAYEQYF
>TRBV7-2|TRBD2|TRBJ2-7|.
TGTGCCAGCAGCTCCTCTAGCGGGAGGGCCTACGAGCAGTACTTC
CASSSSSGRAYEQYF
>TRBV6-5|.|TRBJ2-7|few
TGTGCCAGCAGTTCAGACTGGAGCTCCTACGAGCAGTACTTC
CASSSDWSSYEQYF
>TRBV20-1|TRBD1|TRBJ1-6|few
TGCAGTGCTAGGGGAACAGGGGCAAATTCACCCCTCCACTTT
CSARGTGANSPLHF
>TRBV29-1|TRBD2|TRBJ2-1|few
TGCAGCGTTGGGAACCGAGCGGGAGGGTCCTACAATGAGCAGTTCTTC
CSVGNRAGGSYNEQFF
>TRBV7-9|TRBD2|TRBJ2-7|.
TGTGCCAGCAGCTCGATTGGGGGACTAGTCGGCGGGGAGCAGTACTTC
CASSSIGGLVGGEQYF
>TRBV4-3|.|TRBJ2-7|.
TGCGCCAGCAGCCAAGATTTGAGGGACGAGCAGTACTTC
CASSQDLRDEQYF
>TRBV20-1|TRBD2|TRBJ2-5|.
TGCAGTGCTAGAGTTCCGGGAGGAAAAGAGACCCAGTACTTC
CSARVPGGKETQYF
>TRBV6-4|TRBD1|TRBJ1-2|few
TGTGCCAGCAGTGACAGACAGGGTTTTGGCTACACCTTC
CASSDRQGFGYTF
>TRBV12-3/TRBV12-4|.|TRBJ2-2|many
TGTGCCAGCAGGGTGTGGACCGGGGAGCTGTTTTTT
CASRVWTGELFF
>TRBV12-3/TRBV12-4|.|TRBJ2-6|.
TGTGCCAGCAGTTGGACTCCCAGAGGTTCTGGGGCCAACGTCCTGACTTTC
CASSWTPRGSGANVLTF
>TRBV6-2/TRBV6-3|TRBD1|TRBJ2-5|few
TGTGCCAGCAGTTACGACGACAGGGGGCTTGAGACCCAGTACTTC
CASSYDDRGLETQYF
>TRBV3-1|TRBD2|TRBJ2-6|.
TGTGCCAGCAGCTCGGGACTAGCGGGGGGGCTTGGGGCCAACGTCCTGACTTTC
CASSSGLAGGLGANVLTF
>TRBV10-3|TRBD2|TRBJ2-5|.
TGTGCCATCAGTGAGTCCACTAGCGGGGAAGAGACCCAGTACTTC
CAISESTSGEETQYF
>TRBV7-8|.|TRBJ1-1|few
TGTGCCAGCAGCAAAAAGTTGGGGGGGAACACTGAAGCTTTCTTT
CASSKKLGGNTEAFF
>TRBV20-1|.|TRBJ2-4|few
TGCAGTGCTAGAGGTGAAGGGGAAAACATTCAGTACTTC
CSARGEGENIQYF
>TRBV10-3|.|TRBJ2-7|.
TGTGCCATCAGTGGGAGCGGCTACGAGCAGTACTTC
CAISGSGYEQYF
>TRBV20-1|.|TRBJ2-2|many
TGCAGTGCTAGACCCTATGGGGCCCCATCTACCGGGGAGCTGTTTTTT
CSARPYGAPSTGELFF
>TRBV29-1|.|TRBJ2-5|many
TGCAGCGTTGAAGATTGGACGGAAGAGACCCAGTACTTC
CSVEDWTEETQYF
>TRBV12-3/TRBV12-4|.|TRBJ2-5|many
TGTGCCAGCAGTTTCGGAACGGTTGGAGAGACCCAGTACTTC
CASSFGTVGETQYF
>TRBV9|.|TRBJ1-2|.
TGTGCCAGCAGCTCCTCGGGACATGCCTATGGCTACACCTTC
CASSSSGHAYGYTF
>TRBV3-1|.|TRBJ2-7|few
TGTGCCAGCAGCCAAGTGATGGAGGGGGCCTACGAGCAGTACTTC
CASSQVMEGAYEQYF
>TRBV15|TRBD1|TRBJ2-7|.
TGTGCCACCAGCAGAGATGTAGTCCGGGACAGGGTCGCCTACGAGCAGTACTTC
CATSRDVVRDRVAYEQYF
>TRBV11-1|.|TRBJ1-1|.
TGTGCCAGCAGCGTCCGATCCGGGACGGTACAGGGAGTCCCTGAAGCTTTCTTT
CASSVRSGTVQGVPEAFF
>TRBV2|TRBD1|TRBJ1-1|.
TGTACCTTCAGTCATCCAGCCGGGACAGCGCTTATGAACACTGAAGCTTTCTTT
CTFSHPAGTALMNTEAFF
>TRBV27|TRBD2|TRBJ2-1|.
TGTGCCAGCAGTTCTGTTGGATCCAGCGGGAGCGACAATGAGCAGTTCTTC
CASSSVGSSGSDNEQFF
>TRBV4-3|TRBD2|TRBJ2-1|.
TGCGCCAGCAGCCAAGTAGGGACTAGTTTCTACAATGAGCAGTTCTTC
CASSQVGTSFYNEQFF
>TRBV15|.|TRBJ1-5|many
TGTGCCACCAGCAGAGATCCAGGATTCAATCAGCCCCAGCATTTT
CATSRDPGFNQPQHF
>TRBV5-6|.|TRBJ2-5|.
TGTGCCAGCAGCACCGGGATAAAACAAGAGACCCAGTACTTC
CASSTGIKQETQYF
>TRBV12-3/TRBV12-4|.|TRBJ2-2|many
TGTGCCAGCAGTTTTAGGAACACCGGGGAGCTGTTTTTT
CASSFRNTGELFF
>TRBV18|TRBD1|TRBJ2-1|.
TGTGCCAGCTCCGTGGACAGGATCTCCTACAATGAGCAGTTCTTC
CASSVDRISYNEQFF
>TRBV20-1|.|TRBJ1-6|many
TGCAGTGCTAGAGAAGGGACCGTTACTTCACCCCTCCACTTT
CSAREGTVTSPLHF
>TRBV29-1|.|TRBJ2-3|once
TGCAGCGTTGACGGGTTGGCGGAACCAAACACAGATACGCAGTATTTT
CSVDGLAEPNTDTQYF
>TRBV12-3/TRBV12-4|.|TRBJ2-7|few
TGTGCCAGCAGCACGTCTGGAGGCCTCTACGAGCAGTACTTC
CASSTSGGLYEQYF
>TRBV11-1|.|TRBJ2-6|few
TGTGCCAGCAGCCCCTTGTTAAGGACAGATCCCTCTGGGGCCAACGTCCTGACTTTC
CASSPLLRTDPSGANVLTF
>TRBV20-1|TRBD2|TRBJ2-1|.
TGCAGTGCGGCGGGAGGGGGTTACAATGAGCAGTTCTTC
CSAAGGGYNEQFF
>TRBV4-2|.|TRBJ1-2|many
TGTGCCAGCAGCCAAGATAAGACACCTAACTATGGCTACACCTTC
CASSQDKTPNYGYTF
>TRBV28|.|TRBJ2-2|few
TGTGCCTCACAGACGGGGCTAGCGAGTACCGGGGAGCTGTTTTTT
CASQTGLASTGELFF
>TRBV29-1|.|TRBJ1-1|few
TGCAGCGTTGAAGAAATAGAAGGATGGCTGAACACTGAAGCTTTCTTT
CSVEEIEGWLNTEAFF
>TRBV7-2|TRBD1|TRBJ2-6|.
TGTGCCAGCAGCTTAGACAGGGGTGGGGCCAACGTCCTGACTTTC
CASSLDRGGANVLTF
>TRBV5-5|.|TRBJ2-1|few
TGTGCCAGCAGCTTGGGGGGGACAAATGAGCAGTTCTTC
CASSLGGTNEQFF
>TRBV15|TRBD1|TRBJ2-7|.
TGTGCCACCAGCGGAACCGGGACAGGGCTCCACGAGCAGTACTTC
CATSGTGTGLHEQYF
>TRBV28|TRBD1|TRBJ1-5|few
TGTGCCAGCAGTTTAGGACAGGGGCGTACAATCAGTCCCCAGCATTTT
CASSLGQGRTISPQHF
>TRBV14|.|TRBJ2-7|few
TGTGCCAGCAGCCAACGTAATCGGTACGAGCAGTACTTC
CASSQRNRYEQYF